Presented here are 18 T cell receptor beta chains from one specimen sequenced in a study of blood T cell repertoires in COVID-19. Libraries were prepared by immunoSEQ multiplex PCR; TCRdb keeps only in-frame clonotypes and omits some of them. The sample consists of around 250,000 clones, about 86% of them appearing once. The sequenced sample was peripheral blood. The receptors here all came from a man of 80 years or more with acute or convalescent COVID-19.

The chain is built from TRBV4-1 and TRBJ2-6; D remains unclear. There are 17 residues in the CDR3. V lost 1 base, J lost 4 bases, and 14 bases lay in between. Germline assignment: CDR1 MGHRA and CDR2 YSYEKL. CDR3 region: CASSQVPGSTGANVLTF. The CDR3 DNA is TGCGCCAGCAGCCAAGTCCCGGGTTCGACCGGGGCCAACGTCCTGACTTTC.

CDR3 region: CASSIDNTGGRKETQYF. CDR3 bases: TGTGCCAGTAGTATAGATAACACAGGGGGCCGAAAAGAGACCCAGTACTTC. The chain uses TRBV19 and TRBJ2-5; 9 bases agree with TRBD1. Trimming took 0 bases from V and 3 from J; bases not matched to a gene: 8. CDR1 LNHDA and CDR2 SQIVND come from the germline V gene (reference sequence). The CDR3 runs to 17 residues.

V is TRBV10-3 and J is TRBJ1-3, with D possibly TRBD1 on 5 matching bases. Trimming shortened V by 5 bases and J by 0 bases, and 8 bases separated the two germline ends. The CDR3 spans 14 residues. CDR1 is ENHRY, CDR2 SYGVKD, per germline. The CDR3 DNA reads TGTGCCATCAGTCAGGACAACTCTGGAAACACCATATATTTT. Encoded protein: CAISQDNSGNTIYF.

The V and J genes are TRBV29-1 and TRBJ2-2; D may be TRBD1 (6 bases). V lost 7 bases and J 7 bases, leaving 10 bases between the germline ends. This CDR3 is built from 11 residues. Germline CDR1 is SQVTM and CDR2 is ANQGSEA. CDR3 DNA: TGCAGCGCCTCGACAGGCGGGGAGCTGTTTTTT. Its translation is CSASTGGELFF.

The rearrangement uses TRBV18 and TRBJ1-2; 7 bases agree with TRBD1. The germline V gene has CDR1 KGHSH and CDR2 LQKENI. CDR3 size: 14 residues. V was clipped by 1 base and J by 6 bases; unmatched bases: 5. As DNA, the CDR3 is TGTGCCAGCTCACCACGGGTGCAGGGGGATGGCTACACCTTC. Amino acid sequence: CASSPRVQGDGYTF. Variable domain in full (rest from reference TRBV18 and TRBJ1-2): NAGVMQNPRHLVRRRGQEARLRCSPMKGHSHVYWYRQLPEEGLKFMVYLQKENIIDESGMPKERFSAEFPKEGPSILRIQQVVRGDSAAYFCASSPRVQGDGYTFGSGTRLTVV.

The chain uses TRBV12-3 or TRBV12-4 and TRBJ2-1; D is ambiguous. V was clipped by 3 bases and J by 3 bases, with 3 bases between them. The CDR3 loop spans 12 amino acids. The CDR3 is CASSFYYNEQFF. CDR3 DNA: TGTGCCAGCAGTTTCTACTACAATGAGCAGTTCTTC.

This sequence joins TRBV3-1 (or the pseudogene TRBV3-2) and TRBJ1-5; possibly TRBD1 for D (5 bases). Germline lookup yields CDR1 LGHDT and CDR2 YNNKEL (reference sequence). V was clipped by 1 base and J by 3 bases, with 7 bases between them. This CDR3 is built from 14 residues. The CDR3 DNA reads TGTGCCAGCAGCCAAGCGACAGTCAATCAGCCCCAGCATTTT. Translated: CASSQATVNQPQHF.

The V call is TRBV5-1, the J call TRBJ2-7; D uncertain. CDR3 length: 14 amino acids. Trimming removed 4 bases at V and 6 bases at J, with 17 bases between. The germline V gene has CDR1 SGHRS and CDR2 YFSETQ. CDR3 DNA sequence: TGCGCCAGCAGCCCATGGAGAGAAGTCGGCGAGCAGTACTTC. It yields the protein CASSPWREVGEQYF.

This clone was seen a single time. The V and J genes are TRBV2 and TRBJ1-1; TRBD1 matches 8 bases. Looked up from germline, CDR1 is SNHLY and CDR2 is FYNNEI. The CDR3 is 12 residues long. With 5 bases clipped from V and 4 bases from J, the junction kept 0 bases outside the gene matches. CDR3 nucleotide sequence: TGTGCCAGCAGTACAGGGGGCACTGAAGCTTTCTTT. Translating it yields CASSTGGTEAFF.

The rearrangement links TRBV7-2 to TRBJ2-5; 10 bases line up with TRBD2. CDR3 length: 16 amino acids. CDR1 SGHTA and CDR2 FQGNSA come from the germline V gene. The trim removed 5 bases at V and 1 base at J, leaving 7 bases unmatched. This chain's CDR3 is CASSPGSGGFQETQYF. The CDR3 DNA reads as TGTGCCAGCAGCCCCGGTAGCGGGGGGTTCCAAGAGACCCAGTACTTC.

V usage is TRBV5-1 and J usage is TRBJ2-1, with TRBD2 matching 15 bases. V trimming: 3 bases; J trimming: 0 bases; junction bases outside the gene matches: 7. The CDR3 sequence is 19 residues long. CDR1 and CDR2 (germline): SGHRS, YFSETQ. The CDR3 DNA reads as TGCGCCAGCAGCTCCGGACTAGCGGGGGGGCGTTTCTCCTACAATGAGCAGTTCTTC. Amino acids: CASSSGLAGGRFSYNEQFF.

The chain couples TRBV6-5 to TRBJ1-3; 9 bases align to TRBD1. Germline V gene lookup returns CDR1 MNHEY and CDR2 SVGAGI. The CDR3 contains 15 residues. The V segment lost 5 bases and the J segment 2 bases; nucleotides outside the gene matches: 4. The CDR3 reads CASSRTGATGNTIYF. The DNA of the CDR3 is TGTGCCAGCAGTCGGACAGGGGCCACTGGAAACACCATATATTTT.

In its sample, this clone was seen a few times. The CDR3, as DNA: TGTGCCAGCAGTTTACACCAGGATGGGAATCAGCCCCAGCATTTT. Amino acid sequence: CASSLHQDGNQPQHF. The chain is built from TRBV28 and TRBJ1-5; no firm D call. Per germline, CDR1 MDHEN and CDR2 SYDVKM. V was cut by 2 bases and J by 4 bases, with 12 bases left in between. This CDR3 is 15 amino acids long.

This chain uses TRBV9 with TRBJ1-3, with 7 bases aligning to TRBD1. The CDR3 is 15 residues long. Germline assignment: CDR1 SGDLS and CDR2 YYNGEE. J lost 2 bases, V lost 3 bases, and 5 bases had no gene match. The CDR3, as DNA: TGTGCCAGCAGCGAAGAGACAGGGACTGGAAACACCATATATTTT. Protein: CASSEETGTGNTIYF.

Comment on this clone: This same CDR3 is encoded by further DNA sequences in the sample. CDR3 sequence: CATSDSYGYTF. DNA of the CDR3: TGTGCCACCAGTGATTCTTATGGCTACACCTTC. The chain combines TRBV24-1 with TRBJ1-2; the D is unclear. This CDR3 has 11 amino acids. The V gene lost 2 bases and the J gene lost 5 bases, with 2 bases spanning the gap. Germline values: CDR1 KGHDR, CDR2 SFDVKD.

The gene calls are TRBV19 and TRBJ2-1, with TRBD1 identical over 7 bases. CDR1 and CDR2 from the germline V gene are LNHDA and SQIVND (reference sequence). This CDR3 region has 14 residues. Trimming at V came to 5 bases and at J to 5 bases, leaving 6 bases not matched to a gene. The CDR3 coding sequence is TGTGCCAGTAGTCCCTGGGACAGAAACAATGAGCAGTTCTTC. The encoded protein is CASSPWDRNNEQFF. Using reference TRBV19 and TRBJ2-1 for the parts outside the CDR3, the full variable domain is DGGITQSPKYLFRKEGQNVTLSCEQNLNHDAMYWYRQDPGQGLRLIYYSQIVNDFQKGDIAEGYSVSREKKESFPLTVTSAQKNPTAFYLCASSPWDRNNEQFFGPGTRLTVL.

V is TRBV10-2 and J is TRBJ1-6, with D perhaps TRBD1 (6 bases). This CDR3 comprises 13 residues. V was shortened by 5 bases and J by 7 bases, with 9 bases between the two germline ends. Looked up from germline, CDR1 is WSHSY and CDR2 is SAAADI. Written as DNA, the CDR3 is TGCGCCAGCAGTACAGGGTTCAATTCACCCCTCCACTTT. Protein product: CASSTGFNSPLHF.

The CDR3 is CASSVTGGSTNEKLFF. CDR3 coding DNA: TGTGCCAGCAGCGTGACAGGGGGCTCAACTAATGAAAAACTGTTTTTT. This chain links TRBV9 with TRBJ1-4; 10 nucleotides match TRBD1. Trimming at V came to 2 bases and at J to 0 bases, leaving 1 base not matched to a gene. CDR1 SGDLS and CDR2 YYNGEE come from the germline V gene. This CDR3 is built from 16 residues.